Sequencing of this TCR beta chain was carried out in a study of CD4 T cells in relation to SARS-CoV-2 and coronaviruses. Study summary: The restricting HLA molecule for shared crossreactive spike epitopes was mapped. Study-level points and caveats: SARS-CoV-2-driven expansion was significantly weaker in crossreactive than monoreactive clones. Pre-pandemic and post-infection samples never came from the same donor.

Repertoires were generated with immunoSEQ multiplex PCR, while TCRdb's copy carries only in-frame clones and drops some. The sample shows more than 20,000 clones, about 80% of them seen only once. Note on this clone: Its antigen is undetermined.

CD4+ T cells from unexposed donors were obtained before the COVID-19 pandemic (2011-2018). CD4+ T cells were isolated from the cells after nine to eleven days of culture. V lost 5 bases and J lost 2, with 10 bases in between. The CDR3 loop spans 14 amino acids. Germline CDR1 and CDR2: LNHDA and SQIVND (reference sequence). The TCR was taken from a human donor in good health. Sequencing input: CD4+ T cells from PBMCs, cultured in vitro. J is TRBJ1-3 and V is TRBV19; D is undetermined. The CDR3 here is CASSPDGAGNTIYF. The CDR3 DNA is TGTGCCAGTAGTCCCGACGGGGCTGGAAACACCATATATTTT.